Each of the 26 T cell receptor beta chains below was sequenced from the same sample in a study of control samples from healthy donors and cancer patients. Profiling relied on immunoSEQ multiplex PCR, and the TCRdb table lists in-frame clones only, not all of them. The sample lists some 170,000 clones; less than 95% were seen once. Sequences were obtained from PBMCs. The receptors shown here come from a man in his sixties with colorectal cancer.

This chain connects TRBV10-3 to TRBJ1-5; 9 bases agree with TRBD1. Germline-derived CDR1 and CDR2 are ENHRY and SYGVKD. This CDR3 contains 15 residues. With V trimmed by 5 bases and J by 0 bases, 2 bases remained unmatched. CDR3 region: CAISRTGDSNQPQHF. CDR3 DNA: TGTGCCATCAGTCGGACAGGGGATAGCAATCAGCCCCAGCATTTT.

This clone was recorded only once. The chain combines TRBV27 with TRBJ1-2; 12 positions agree with TRBD1. The junction had 7 bases not matched to a gene; V was cut back by 3 bases and J by 8 bases. This CDR3 has 15 residues. Germline assignment: CDR1 MNHEY and CDR2 SMNVEV (reference sequence). The CDR3 region is CASSLVGTGGLGYTF. For the CDR3, the DNA is TGTGCCAGCAGTTTGGTTGGGACAGGGGGCTTGGGCTACACCTTC.

A word on this clone: Different DNA sequences within this sample yield the same CDR3. The rearrangement uses TRBV5-1 and TRBJ1-5; D not resolved. V was trimmed by 0 bases and J by 5 bases, leaving 6 bases between them. CDR3 length equals 13 residues. The germline CDR1 and CDR2 sequences are SGHRS and YFSETQ. DNA of the CDR3: TGCGCCAGCAGCTTGGTTGGGGATCAGCCCCAGCATTTT. Translating it yields CASSLVGDQPQHF.

The V call is TRBV19, the J call TRBJ1-6; no reliable D call. Trimming cost V 4 bases and J 5 bases, with 6 bases left between them. CDR3 length equals 13 residues. Germline V gene sequence: CDR1 LNHDA, CDR2 SQIVND (reference sequence). The CDR3 sequence is CASSRLDNSPLHF. The CDR3 bases are TGTGCCAGTAGTAGGTTAGATAATTCACCCCTCCACTTT.

CDR3 nucleotide sequence: TGTGCCAGCAGCCAAGTAGGGAATAATTCACCCCTCCACTTT. This codes for CASSQVGNNSPLHF. This rearrangement joins TRBV14 to TRBJ1-6, with D unclear. The ends were cut back, 1 base at V and 5 bases at J, with 6 bases in the middle. This CDR3 has 14 residues. CDR1 SGHDN and CDR2 FVKESK come from the germline V gene.

The rearrangement links TRBV9 to TRBJ1-4; D is possibly TRBD1 (6 bases). This CDR3 spans 16 amino acids. Germline V gene sequence: CDR1 SGDLS, CDR2 YYNGEE. V lost 3 bases, J lost 0 bases, and 12 bases lay in between. In nucleotides, the CDR3 is TGTGCCAGCAGCGCCCGACAGGTTGCAACTAATGAAAAACTGTTTTTT. This encodes CASSARQVATNEKLFF.

The gene calls are TRBV2 and TRBJ1-3; D not resolved. The CDR3 is 13 residues long. Looked up from germline, CDR1 is SNHLY and CDR2 is FYNNEI. Trimming removed 6 bases from V and 0 bases from J, with 6 bases in between. The CDR3 nucleotides read TGTGCCAGCAGAGACAACTCTGGAAACACCATATATTTT. Protein: CASRDNSGNTIYF.

The chain recombines TRBV28 with TRBJ1-3; 7 bases match TRBD1. V lost 4 bases and J lost 4; bases outside the gene matches: 10. The CDR3 is 16 amino acids. The V gene's germline CDR1 is MDHEN and CDR2 SYDVKM. CDR3 residues: CASSSTGASPGNTIYF. Written as DNA, the CDR3 is TGTGCCAGCAGTTCCACAGGGGCTTCTCCAGGAAACACCATATATTTT.

V gene TRBV5-8 combines with J gene TRBJ2-2, with 11 bases that match TRBD2. The CDR3 covers 17 residues. The germline CDR1 and CDR2 sequences are SGHTS and YDEGEE. V was pared by 5 bases and J by 4 bases, with 10 bases of the junction left unmatched. The CDR3 bases are TGTGCCAGCAGTCCGACTAGCGGGGTATTTGGCACCGGGGAGCTGTTTTTT. This gives the protein CASSPTSGVFGTGELFF.

This sequence joins TRBV6-5 and TRBJ2-5, with 10 bases matching TRBD1. Germline lookup yields CDR1 MNHEY and CDR2 SVGAGI. The length of the CDR3 is 14 residues. V gave up 6 bases and J gave up 5 bases; unmatched junction bases: 6. The CDR3, as DNA: TGTGCCAGCAGGATGACAGGGGGCGGTGAGACCCAGTACTTC. Amino acids: CASRMTGGGETQYF.

The chain carries TRBV6-6 and TRBJ1-5, with 8 bases aligning to TRBD1. After removal of 6 bases from V and 4 bases from J, the junction contained 5 bases not matched to a gene. The germline V gene has CDR1 MNHNY and CDR2 SVGAGI (reference sequence). The CDR3 has 14 amino acids. The CDR3 protein is CASRGRGPNQPQHF. DNA for the CDR3: TGTGCCAGCAGGGGCAGGGGGCCAAATCAGCCCCAGCATTTT.

The rearrangement uses TRBV12-2 and TRBJ2-7. TRBV12-2 is given as a pseudogene. This CDR3 contains 11 residues. For the CDR3, the DNA is TGTGCAAGTCGCTTGCTCTACGAGCAGTACTTC. The encoded protein is CASRLLYEQYF.

The chain combines TRBV30 with TRBJ2-5, with D perhaps assigned TRBD1 or TRBD2 (5 bases each). The V end lost 3 bases, the J end lost 5 bases, and 22 bases lay between the germline ends. This CDR3 has 16 amino acids. Per the germline V gene, CDR1 is GTSNPN and CDR2 is SVGIG (reference sequence). The CDR3 nucleotides read TGTGCCTGGAGCCACGATGTAGGGGCCAGGAGGGAGACCCAGTACTTC. This codes for CAWSHDVGARRETQYF.

The rearrangement uses TRBV7-9 and TRBJ2-3, with a tentative D call TRBD1 (6 bases). Germline V gene sequence: CDR1 SEHNR, CDR2 FQNEAQ (reference sequence). This CDR3 region has 12 residues. V was clipped by 6 bases and J by 5 bases, with 9 bases between them. The CDR3 region is CASSSGEDTQYF. The CDR3 nucleotides read TGTGCCAGCAGTTCAGGGGAAGATACGCAGTATTTT.

The chain carries TRBV27 and TRBJ2-7; D is uncertain. The germline V gene has CDR1 MNHEY and CDR2 SMNVEV (reference sequence). V was cut by 3 bases and J by 0 bases, with 12 bases left in between. This CDR3 contains 15 residues. CDR3 protein: CASSLTHGASYEQYF. As DNA, the CDR3 is TGTGCCAGCAGTTTGACCCACGGAGCCTCCTACGAGCAGTACTTC.

This chain links TRBV6-5 with TRBJ2-2; D is possibly TRBD1 (5 bases). CDR1 and CDR2 (germline): MNHEY, SVGAGI. The CDR3 spans 15 residues. V dropped 11 bases and J dropped 8 bases, with 24 bases sitting between them. The CDR3 DNA reads as TGTGCCGTCAAGTACGACAGAAGGAATAGTGGGGAGCTGTTTTTT. Protein sequence: CAVKYDRRNSGELFF.

The chain employs TRBV7-9 and TRBJ2-1, with 7 bases fitting TRBD2. V shed 0 bases, J shed 2 bases, and the junction held 7 bases outside the gene matches. Germline V lookup: CDR1 SEHNR, CDR2 FQNEAQ (reference sequence). The CDR3 extends over 17 amino acids. This chain's CDR3 is CASSLAPLAIAYNEQFF. CDR3 in DNA: TGTGCCAGCAGCTTAGCCCCACTAGCGATTGCCTACAATGAGCAGTTCTTC.

This chain uses TRBV2 with TRBJ2-1, with unresolved D. This CDR3 has 18 residues. CDR1 and CDR2 from the germline V gene are SNHLY and FYNNEI. The germline V and J ends were trimmed by 7 bases and 1 base, with 23 bases remaining between them. The CDR3 region is CASKQTHTSLRSYNEQFF. The CDR3 DNA sequence: TGTGCCAGCAAACAAACCCATACCTCTTTAAGATCCTACAATGAGCAGTTCTTC.

This rearrangement joins TRBV30 to TRBJ1-4, with 8 nucleotides matching TRBD1. The V and J ends lost 1 base and 5 bases, in that order; junction bases with no gene match: 6. Germline V CDR1 and CDR2: GTSNPN, SVGIG (reference sequence). The CDR3 is 15 amino acids. CDR3 in amino acids: CAWSGGTGRNEKLFF. In DNA form, the CDR3 reads TGTGCCTGGAGTGGGGGGACAGGAAGGAATGAAAAACTGTTTTTT.

The rearrangement joins TRBV19 to TRBJ2-2; 11 bases are a match to TRBD1. This CDR3 spans 14 amino acids. V gave up 7 bases and J gave up 6 bases; unmatched junction bases: 4. The germline V gene encodes CDR1 LNHDA and CDR2 SQIVND (reference sequence). CDR3 in DNA: TGTGCCAGTAAAAGGGACAGGGGGGCCGGGGAGCTGTTTTTT. It translates to CASKRDRGAGELFF.

This chain uses TRBV19 with TRBJ2-3; the D gene could be TRBD1 or TRBD2 (5 bases each). V lost 5 bases and J 6 bases, leaving 15 bases between the germline ends. The CDR3 has 14 residues. The V gene's germline CDR1 is LNHDA and CDR2 SQIVND (reference sequence). CDR3 protein: CASSRQGPVDTQYF. CDR3 in DNA: TGTGCCAGTAGTCGGCAGGGACCGGTGGATACGCAGTATTTT.

The V and J genes are TRBV6-5 and TRBJ1-4, with D perhaps matching TRBD1 (6 bases). V was trimmed by 6 bases and J by 3 bases, leaving 8 bases between them. This CDR3 contains 13 residues. In germline, CDR1 is MNHEY, CDR2 SVGAGI. The CDR3 region is CASSRGSNEKLFF. For the CDR3, the DNA is TGTGCCAGCAGCAGGGGTTCTAATGAAAAACTGTTTTTT.

This chain links TRBV15 with TRBJ2-7, with 8 bases matching TRBD2. Germline trimming cut 6 bases from V and 6 bases from J; bases unmatched to any gene: 7. Germline V lookup: CDR1 LNHNV, CDR2 YYDKDF (reference sequence). CDR3 length equals 13 residues. In DNA form, the CDR3 reads TGTGCCACCAGTACAAGCGGGGGCGGCGAGCAGTACTTC. As protein: CATSTSGGGEQYF.

This chain links TRBV27 with TRBJ2-5, with TRBD1 identical over 8 bases. V dropped 5 bases and J dropped 5; count of bases not matched to a gene: 19. The CDR3 is 18 residues long. Germline V gives CDR1 MNHEY, CDR2 SMNVEV (reference sequence). The CDR3 nucleotides read TGTGCCAGCAGTAAGCACCCTCCAGGGCAGGGGGCGAGGGAGACCCAGTACTTC. Amino acid sequence: CASSKHPPGQGARETQYF.

The chain has TRBV4-1 and TRBJ2-3; no clear D. CDR1 MGHRA and CDR2 YSYEKL come from the germline V gene. The CDR3 length is 13 residues. The V and J ends lost 2 bases and 1 base respectively, with 4 bases between them. CDR3 nucleotides: TGCGCCAGCAGCCAAAGGGGCACAGATACGCAGTATTTT. Translation gives CASSQRGTDTQYF.

V gene TRBV5-8 combines with J gene TRBJ1-5, with D uncertain. Germline CDR1 SGHTS, CDR2 YDEGEE. The V gene lost 1 base and the J gene lost 5 bases, with 13 bases spanning the gap. The CDR3 extends over 15 amino acids. This CDR3 reads CASSLLWGYDQPQHF. The DNA of the CDR3 is TGTGCCAGCAGCTTGCTGTGGGGATACGATCAGCCCCAGCATTTT.